The sequence of this T cell receptor (beta chain) was determined in a study of metastatic and nonmetastatic thyroid tumors. For the study at large: Malignant thyroid and benign thyroid patients provided blood and tumor or nodule tissue whose repertoires were compared.

The CDR3 is 14 amino acids. CDR1 and CDR2 (germline): MNHNS, SASEGT. Treatment of any kind had been given to no patient before thyroid surgery. General study points: In blood and tumor, TCR beta diversity was reportedly significantly higher in malignant thyroid tumors than in benign nodules.

In the source study's methods: Built for papillary thyroid cancer, a distant-metastasis classifier drew on CDR3 differences across clinicopathological groups. TCRdb re-clonotyped the PCR reads via MiXCR. The V and J calls follow TCRdb's processing rather than the paper's. The sample consists of around 20,000 clones, 16% of them appearing once. This clone was picked up a small number of times. Its target is not known. The junction departs from germline at one end; a sequencing error may be responsible. The TCR sequence derives from a male donor with papillary thyroid cancer or a benign thyroid nodule (not recorded which). Some clones in this sample may be carry-over from other donors' samples. The rearrangement links TRBV6-1 to TRBJ2-7; tentative D call: TRBD2 (6 bases). The sequencing input was blood. The DNA for the CDR3 is TGTGCCAGTCGCCGGACTACAGCCTCCTACGAGCAGTACTTT. This sequence encodes CASRRTTASYEQYF.